This T cell receptor beta chain originates from a study of cytomegalovirus exposure and HLA in healthy donors. A note on this clone: Its cognate antigen is unknown.

Study-wide findings and caveats: A later analysis linked a missense variant in DCLRE1C to the trimming of TCR beta V and J genes. Accounts indicate the classifier identified cytomegalovirus status with strong specificity and sensitivity.

This PCR relied on a set of 60 Vbeta primers and 13 Jbeta primers. Some clones are missing from TCRdb's copy, which holds only in-frame ones; the method was immunoSEQ multiplex PCR. The listing records 49,000 or so clones. V lost 0 bases to trimming and J lost 5 bases; unmatched junction nucleotides: 7. Germline CDR1 is GTSNPN and CDR2 is SVGIG (reference sequence). This CDR3 contains 14 residues. Sequencing was carried out using PBMCs. The TCR sequence derives from a man aged 40-49 years in good health and CMV-seropositive. The chain couples TRBV30 to TRBJ2-7, with 7 bases matching TRBD1. As DNA, the CDR3 is TGTGCCTGGAGTGTCCGGGACAGTTGGCACGAGCAGTACTTC. Residues: CAWSVRDSWHEQYF.